The TCR beta chain described here comes from a study of blood T cell repertoires in COVID-19. Overall study context: Sites across the United States, Italy and Spain contributed samples from acute and convalescent COVID-19.

How the authors handled the data: Estimated nucleated cell counts came from reference gene primer amplification. The data were produced by immunoSEQ multiplex PCR, yet TCRdb's version contains in-frame clones alone and is incomplete. The D gene and trimming were derived from the DNA, and the V and J assignments and clone size from that table. Of approximately 220,000 clones listed, more than 85% were seen once; the top ten hold 0.65% to 0.85%. CDR1 LNHDA and CDR2 SQIVND come from the germline V gene (reference sequence). Trimming took off 3 bases at V and 1 base at J, with 9 bases between the two ends. This CDR3 is 14 amino acids long.

The receptor was isolated from a man in his forties or fifties with acute or convalescent COVID-19. The sequenced sample consisted of peripheral blood. The V call is TRBV19, the J call TRBJ1-1; weak D call: TRBD1 (5 bases). Here the CDR3 reads CASSIQTENTEAFF. CDR3 nucleotide sequence: TGTGCCAGTAGTATCCAGACAGAGAACACTGAAGCTTTCTTT.